The rows below give T cell receptor beta chains drawn from one sample of a study of shared clonotypes between healthy human individuals. Data came from immunoSEQ multiplex PCR; TCRdb stores just in-frame clones and leaves some out. The sample includes over 2 million clones, approximately 94% seen only once; the top ten take 0.9% to 1.3%. Input material: naive CD8+ T cells sorted from blood. These receptors came from a man younger than 30 in good health. Both conserved end residues are part of each CDR3. A D gene is named only where the DNA matches it firmly. A clone size is listed for some rows: how often the clone was seen (once, few, many), or a class if it is expanded.

D: .; V: TRBV5-1; size: .; J: TRBJ1-1; DNA: TGCGCCAGCAGCCGGGGACTCGATATTAGCAACACTGAAGCTTTCTTT; CDR3: CASSRGLDISNTEAFF
D: TRBD1; V: TRBV7-9; size: .; J: TRBJ2-2; DNA: TGTGCCAGCAGCTCGTTTGACGGACAGGGGTCGCGCACCGGGGAGCTGTTTTTT; CDR3: CASSSFDGQGSRTGELFF
D: TRBD2; V: TRBV28; size: .; J: TRBJ2-1; DNA: TGTGCCAGCAGTTTATTACTAGCGACCTACAATGAGCAGTTCTTC; CDR3: CASSLLLATYNEQFF
D: .; V: TRBV7-9; size: .; J: TRBJ2-2; DNA: TGTGCCAGCAGCGAAAACAGGGAATCGAACACCGGGGAGCTGTTTTTT; CDR3: CASSENRESNTGELFF
D: TRBD1; V: TRBV9; size: .; J: TRBJ2-3; DNA: TGTGCCAGCAGCACAAGAGGGACAGGGATCTTCACAGATACGCAGTATTTT; CDR3: CASSTRGTGIFTDTQYF
D: .; V: TRBV27; size: .; J: TRBJ2-7; DNA: TGTGCCAGCAGGACAGGAGGGAGCTCCTACGAGCAGTACTTC; CDR3: CASRTGGSSYEQYF
D: TRBD1; V: TRBV6-6; size: .; J: TRBJ1-1; DNA: TGTGCCAGCAGACCAGACAGGGGGTTCTCTGAAGCTTTCTTT; CDR3: CASRPDRGFSEAFF
D: TRBD2; V: TRBV10-1; size: .; J: TRBJ2-7; DNA: TGCGCCAGCAGTGAGGTCCTAGCGGGAGAGCAGTACTTC; CDR3: CASSEVLAGEQYF
D: .; V: TRBV4-3; size: .; J: TRBJ1-2; DNA: TGCGCCAGCAGCCAGGCTCCGGGCGACAAAGATGGCTACACCTTC; CDR3: CASSQAPGDKDGYTF
D: .; V: TRBV30; size: .; J: TRBJ2-7; DNA: TGTGCCTGGAGTATGGGCGAGCAGTACTTC; CDR3: CAWSMGEQYF
D: .; V: TRBV4-1; size: .; J: TRBJ1-5; DNA: TGCGCCAGCAGCCAGGACAGTGCTTACAATCAGCCCCAGCATTTT; CDR3: CASSQDSAYNQPQHF
D: TRBD2; V: TRBV27; size: .; J: TRBJ2-1; DNA: TGTGCCAGCACGATACTAGCGGGAGGGTTAAATGAGCAGTTCTTC; CDR3: CASTILAGGLNEQFF
D: TRBD1; V: TRBV9; size: .; J: TRBJ1-6; DNA: TGTGCCAGCAGCGTATCAGGGGGTGATTCACCCCTCCACTTT; CDR3: CASSVSGGDSPLHF
D: .; V: TRBV4-3; size: .; J: TRBJ1-2; DNA: TGCGCCAGCAGCCAAGATCACCGGTCTTACTATGGCTACACCTTC; CDR3: CASSQDHRSYYGYTF
D: .; V: TRBV28; size: .; J: TRBJ2-7; DNA: TGTGCCAGCAGCCGACCCGGGGCCGAGCAGTACTTC; CDR3: CASSRPGAEQYF
D: TRBD1; V: TRBV28; size: once; J: TRBJ1-4; DNA: TGTGCCAGCAGTTCAGGACAGGGGGCTAACGTTGGAGAAAAACTGTTTTTT; CDR3: CASSSGQGANVGEKLFF
D: TRBD1; V: TRBV30; size: once; J: TRBJ2-6; DNA: TGTGCCTGGAGTGTACGCTGGACAGGGGTAACCTCTGGGGCCAACGTCCTGACTTTC; CDR3: CAWSVRWTGVTSGANVLTF
D: TRBD2; V: TRBV29-1; size: few; J: TRBJ2-1; DNA: TGCAGCGAGGTAGCGGGGGGTTCCCAGCAGTTCTTC; CDR3: CSEVAGGSQQFF
D: TRBD2; V: TRBV2; size: .; J: TRBJ2-7; DNA: TGTGCCAGCAGTGAGGGGACTAGTGGGTACGAGCAGTACTTC; CDR3: CASSEGTSGYEQYF
D: TRBD1; V: TRBV30; size: .; J: TRBJ1-4; DNA: TGTGCCTGGAGTTGGGACAGAAATGAAAAACTGTTTTTT; CDR3: CAWSWDRNEKLFF